The entry below describes one TCR beta chain. This sample was taken from a study of blood T cell repertoires in COVID-19. Study-level background: From the United States, Italy and Spain came samples of acute and convalescent COVID-19. Sources were T cells, B-cell-depleted T cells, or PBMCs; the material itself was cDNA or gDNA.

Enrollment of patients from Seattle took place during active infection, with longitudinal follow-up. TCRdb keeps only in-frame clones here, not all; method: immunoSEQ multiplex PCR. This table holds 200,000 to 250,000 clones, 82% found once. This TCR was sampled from a woman aged 70-85 years with COVID-19, enrolled during active disease. The sequencing sample was made of peripheral blood.

The CDR3 nucleotides read TGTGCCAGCAGGCGACAGGGTGTGACTGAAGCTTTCTTT. It codes for CASRRQGVTEAFF. The rearrangement uses TRBV27 and TRBJ1-1; 7 positions match TRBD1. With 6 bases clipped from V and 5 bases from J, the junction kept 6 bases outside the gene matches. In germline, CDR1 is MNHEY, CDR2 SMNVEV (reference sequence). The CDR3 runs 13 residues.